Listed below are T cell receptor beta chains from one sample, sequenced in a study of graft-versus-host responses after intestinal transplantation. Assay used: immunoSEQ multiplex PCR; TCRdb lists only in-frame clones, some missing. The sample includes about 50,000 clones, 92% of them seen just once. Antigens of these TCRs are unknown. The sequencing used unstimulated CD4+ T cells sorted from spleen or lymph node cells, collected before transplant. These receptors originate from a human donor who was the organ donor for an intestinal transplant. Each CDR3 is given with its conserved first and last residue. The D gene is left open where the match is weak. Some rows mark clone size as missing; the rest say once, few, many or name a class of expanded clone.

-,TRBV6-6,TRBJ1-2,-,CASSTLGGGYTF,TGTGCCAGCTCGACCCTGGGCGGTGGCTACACCTTC
-,TRBV30,TRBJ1-5,-,CAWMGEAFNQPQHF,TGTGCCTGGATGGGGGAAGCCTTCAATCAGCCCCAGCATTTT
-,TRBV28,TRBJ2-7,-,CASSLGAYEQYF,TGTGCCAGCAGTTTAGGAGCATACGAGCAGTACTTC
-,TRBV27,TRBJ2-6,-,CASSFSGANVLTF,TGTGCCAGCAGTTTCTCTGGGGCCAACGTCCTGACTTTC
TRBD2,TRBV19,TRBJ2-3,few,CASSMTSGRTDTQYF,TGTGCCAGTAGTATGACTAGCGGGAGAACAGATACGCAGTATTTT
TRBD2,TRBV10-3,TRBJ2-7,-,CAISESGLAGAPYYEQYF,TGTGCCATCAGTGAGTCGGGACTAGCGGGAGCTCCTTATTACGAGCAGTACTTC
TRBD2,TRBV13,TRBJ2-1,-,CASSFPGTSLLREQFF,TGTGCCAGCAGCTTCCCCGGGACTAGCCTCCTCAGGGAGCAGTTCTTC
-,TRBV6-1,TRBJ1-1,once,CASSYRGAEAFF,TGTGCCAGCAGTTATCGGGGAGCTGAAGCTTTCTTT
-,TRBV4-1,TRBJ2-5,-,CASSQGSLQETQYF,TGCGCCAGCAGCCAAGGGTCGTTACAAGAGACCCAGTACTTC
-,TRBV4-1,TRBJ2-1,-,CASSQDPPRYQFSSYNEQFF,TGCGCCAGCAGCCAAGACCCACCCCGGTACCAGTTCTCCTCCTACAATGAGCAGTTCTTC
TRBD2,TRBV5-1,TRBJ2-5,-,CASSLAGGTRETQYF,TGCGCCAGCAGCTTGGCGGGGGGTACTCGAGAGACCCAGTACTTC
-,TRBV20-1,TRBJ2-1,-,CSAENYNEQFF,TGCAGTGCTGAAAATTACAATGAGCAGTTCTTC
TRBD1,TRBV27,TRBJ2-1,-,CASSLRTTGVTYNEQFF,TGTGCCAGCAGCCTTCGGACGACAGGGGTGACTTACAATGAGCAGTTCTTC
TRBD2,TRBV2,TRBJ2-1,-,CASSDLAGRVNEQFF,TGTGCCAGCAGTGATCTAGCGGGACGTGTAAATGAGCAGTTCTTC
TRBD2,TRBV4-1,TRBJ2-1,-,CASSRIPGLAPYNEQFF,TGCGCCAGCAGCCGCATACCGGGACTAGCACCTTACAATGAGCAGTTCTTC
-,TRBV27,TRBJ1-4,-,CASSTNEKLFF,TGTGCCAGCAGTACCAATGAAAAACTGTTTTTT
TRBD2,TRBV7-9,TRBJ2-4,-,CASSLVAGRNIQYF,TGTGCCAGCAGCCTAGTAGCGGGAAGAAACATTCAGTACTTC
-,TRBV18,TRBJ2-7,-,CASSQDISYEQYF,TGTGCCAGCTCACAGGACATATCCTACGAGCAGTACTTC
-,TRBV5-1,TRBJ1-3,few,CASSLEGPSTGNTIYF,TGCGCCAGCAGCTTGGAGGGTCCCTCGACTGGAAACACCATATATTTT
-,TRBV6-5,TRBJ2-5,-,CASRDGGRETQYF,TGTGCCAGCAGGGATGGAGGGAGGGAGACCCAGTACTTC
-,TRBV1,TRBJ1-4,once,CTSSQDDRGEKLFF,TGCACCAGCAGCCAAGATGACAGGGGGGAAAAACTGTTTTTT